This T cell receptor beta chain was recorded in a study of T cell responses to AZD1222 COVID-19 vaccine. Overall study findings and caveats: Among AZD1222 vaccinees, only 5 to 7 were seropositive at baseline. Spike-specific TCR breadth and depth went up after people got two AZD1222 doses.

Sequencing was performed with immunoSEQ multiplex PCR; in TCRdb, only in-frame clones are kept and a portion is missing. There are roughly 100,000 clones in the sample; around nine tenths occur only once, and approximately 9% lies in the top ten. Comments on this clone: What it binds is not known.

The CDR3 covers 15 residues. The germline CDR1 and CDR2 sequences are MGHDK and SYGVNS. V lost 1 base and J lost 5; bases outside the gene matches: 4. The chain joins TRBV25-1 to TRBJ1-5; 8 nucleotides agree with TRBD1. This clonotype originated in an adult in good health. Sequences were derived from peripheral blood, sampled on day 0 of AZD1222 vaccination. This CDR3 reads CASSESAGGYQPQHF. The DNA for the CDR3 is TGTGCCAGCAGTGAATCAGCAGGGGGCTATCAGCCCCAGCATTTT.